Below, 3 T cell receptor beta chains from the same sample are listed, as sequenced in a study of blood T cell repertoires in COVID-19. The data were produced by immunoSEQ multiplex PCR, yet TCRdb's version contains in-frame clones alone and is incomplete. This table has more than 10,000 clones, nearly 95% appearing once. The specimen sequenced was peripheral blood. These TCRs come from a woman aged 70-85 years with active COVID-19.

J is TRBJ2-2 and V is TRBV28; D is perhaps TRBD2 (5 bases). CDR1 MDHEN and CDR2 SYDVKM come from the germline V gene. The length of the CDR3 is 14 residues. Between the trimmed V and J ends, which lost 3 bases and 5 bases, there was a span of 10 bases. CDR3 nucleotides: TGTGCCAGCAGTTTTGGGCGAGGGACCGGGGAGCTGTTTTTT. It codes for CASSFGRGTGELFF.

The chain couples TRBV7-2 to TRBJ2-7; TRBD2 is a possible D gene (6 bases). The CDR3 is made up of 17 amino acids. Per the germline V gene, CDR1 is SGHTA and CDR2 is FQGNSA. The V gene lost 3 bases and the J gene lost 2 bases, with 20 bases spanning the gap. The CDR3 DNA reads as TGTGCCAGCAGCTTTATAGCTAGCGTAGGGAGTCCCTACGAGCAGTACTTC. As protein: CASSFIASVGSPYEQYF.

This clone has only one observation. The V gene is TRBV30, the J gene TRBJ2-7; TRBD2 might be the D (7 bases). Germline V gives CDR1 GTSNPN, CDR2 SVGIG (reference sequence). This CDR3 is 12 amino acids long. Trimming left V 5 bases short and J 7 bases short, with 15 bases between. The DNA of the CDR3 is TGTGCCTGGGGGGGCGGGAGCTGGGAGCAGTACTTC. Its translation is CAWGGGSWEQYF.